A selection of T cell receptor beta chains follows, all from one sample in a study of shared clonotypes between healthy human individuals. Clones were read by immunoSEQ multiplex PCR, and TCRdb kept only the in-frame ones, dropping some. The table lists around 2,000,000 clones, 90% to 95% of them singletons, with approximately 0.13% in the top ten. The sample consisted of naive CD4+ T cells sorted from blood. The receptors originated from a young man in good health. The CDR3 runs from the conserved cysteine through the conserved F or W. Each record gives: CDR3 length, D gene, J gene, clone size, V gene, CDR3 protein, CDR3 DNA. A D gene is named only where the DNA matches it firmly. Not every row has a clone size; where given, it reads once, few, many or a size class.

>15|TRBD1|TRBJ1-5|once|TRBV28
CASREQGRRNQPQHF
TGTGCCAGCAGGGAACAGGGGAGACGCAATCAGCCCCAGCATTTT
>12|NA|TRBJ2-7|NA|TRBV18
CASSPTSYEQYF
TGTGCCAGCTCACCGACTTCCTACGAGCAGTACTTC
>16|NA|TRBJ1-6|NA|TRBV29-1
CSVPSGRTVYNSPLHF
TGCAGCGTTCCCTCTGGGCGGACAGTTTATAATTCACCCCTCCACTTT
>14|TRBD1|TRBJ1-4|NA|TRBV10-3
CAISEDRGNEKLFF
TGTGCCATCAGTGAGGACAGGGGAAATGAAAAACTGTTTTTT
>15|NA|TRBJ1-6|NA|TRBV27
CASMRTGPYNSPLHF
TGTGCCAGCATGAGAACAGGTCCCTATAATTCACCCCTCCACTTT
>16|TRBD2|TRBJ2-7|NA|TRBV4-1
CASSQVNSGSAYEQYF
TGCGCCAGCAGCCAAGTTAATAGCGGGAGTGCCTACGAGCAGTACTTC
>14|NA|TRBJ2-7|NA|TRBV30
CAWSVYRTTYEQYF
TGTGCCTGGAGTGTATATAGGACAACCTACGAGCAGTACTTC
>14|TRBD1|TRBJ2-3|NA|TRBV6-5
CASSLDRDQDTQYF
TGTGCCAGCAGTTTGGACAGGGACCAGGATACGCAGTATTTT
>15|NA|TRBJ2-5|NA|TRBV7-9
CASSPEGVGRETQYF
TGTGCCAGCAGCCCCGAGGGGGTTGGGCGTGAGACCCAGTACTTC
>14|TRBD1|TRBJ1-5|NA|TRBV28
CASSIGTGGQPQHF
TGTGCCAGCAGTATCGGGACAGGGGGGCAGCCCCAGCATTTT
>14|TRBD1|TRBJ2-7|NA|TRBV5-1
CASSFRDRGYEQYF
TGCGCCAGCAGCTTCCGGGACAGGGGCTACGAGCAGTACTTC
>12|NA|TRBJ1-2|NA|TRBV27
CASSGRYYGYTF
TGTGCCAGCAGTGGGCGGTACTATGGCTACACCTTC
>15|NA|TRBJ2-3|NA|TRBV7-9
CASSLAGTITDTQYF
TGTGCCAGCAGCTTAGCCGGGACAATCACAGATACGCAGTATTTT
>15|TRBD1|TRBJ1-6|NA|TRBV5-1
CASSQQGSGNSPLHF
TGCGCCAGCAGCCAACAGGGGAGCGGGAATTCACCCCTCCACTTT
>14|NA|TRBJ2-3|NA|TRBV30
CAWSASSLTDTQYF
TGTGCCTGGAGCGCCAGTAGTCTAACAGATACGCAGTATTTT
>16|NA|TRBJ2-2|NA|TRBV11-2
CASSARGAANTGELFF
TGTGCCAGCAGCGCCCGCGGGGCTGCGAACACCGGGGAGCTGTTTTTT
>16|NA|TRBJ1-1|NA|TRBV10-3
CAISDYGQTENTEAFF
TGTGCCATCAGTGACTACGGACAAACTGAGAACACTGAAGCTTTCTTT
>13|NA|TRBJ1-5|once|TRBV2
CASRRGFGQPQHF
TGTGCCAGCCGGAGGGGGTTCGGTCAGCCCCAGCATTTT
>18|TRBD2|TRBJ2-5|NA|TRBV7-2
CASSLDGTSGRAMETQYF
TGTGCCAGCAGCTTAGATGGGACTAGCGGGAGGGCCATGGAGACCCAGTACTTC
>15|TRBD1|TRBJ1-2|NA|TRBV7-2
CASSLVGTDNYGYTF
TGTGCCAGCAGCTTAGTCGGGACAGATAACTATGGCTACACCTTC
>14|NA|TRBJ2-2|NA|TRBV6-5
CASSRGSNTGELFF
TGTGCCAGCAGCAGAGGCTCGAACACCGGGGAGCTGTTTTTT
>15|NA|TRBJ2-2|NA|TRBV6-5
CASSSSRFHTGELFF
TGTGCCAGCAGTTCCAGTCGGTTTCACACCGGGGAGCTGTTTTTT
>14|TRBD1|TRBJ1-1|NA|TRBV5-1
CASSRTGDNTEAFF
TGCGCCAGCAGCAGGACAGGCGACAACACTGAAGCTTTCTTT
>16|NA|TRBJ2-2|once|TRBV14
CASSQDFQKGTGELFF
TGTGCCAGCAGCCAAGATTTCCAGAAGGGGACCGGGGAGCTGTTTTTT
>15|TRBD1|TRBJ1-6|NA|TRBV7-2
CASSLAGTGGSPLHF
TGTGCCAGCAGCTTAGCGGGGACAGGGGGTTCACCCCTCCACTTT
>14|NA|TRBJ2-3|NA|TRBV5-1
CASSLEGVPDTQYF
TGCGCCAGCAGCTTGGAAGGGGTCCCAGATACGCAGTATTTT
>16|NA|TRBJ2-3|NA|TRBV5-1
CASSSSLTHPTDTQYF
TGCGCCAGCAGCTCTAGCTTAACCCACCCGACAGATACGCAGTATTTT
>11|NA|TRBJ2-5|NA|TRBV2
CASSLTETQYF
TGTGCCAGCAGTCTGACAGAGACCCAGTACTTC
>14|TRBD1|TRBJ1-6|few|TRBV19
CASSSQGDNSPLHF
TGTGCCAGTAGTAGTCAGGGGGATAATTCACCCCTCCACTTT
>15|NA|TRBJ1-2|NA|TRBV6-1
CASRVGLESLYGYTF
TGTGCCAGCAGAGTAGGGTTAGAGAGCCTCTATGGCTACACCTTC
>13|NA|TRBJ1-6|NA|TRBV6-4
CASSEEGNSPLHF
TGTGCCAGCAGTGAAGAGGGCAATTCACCCCTCCACTTT